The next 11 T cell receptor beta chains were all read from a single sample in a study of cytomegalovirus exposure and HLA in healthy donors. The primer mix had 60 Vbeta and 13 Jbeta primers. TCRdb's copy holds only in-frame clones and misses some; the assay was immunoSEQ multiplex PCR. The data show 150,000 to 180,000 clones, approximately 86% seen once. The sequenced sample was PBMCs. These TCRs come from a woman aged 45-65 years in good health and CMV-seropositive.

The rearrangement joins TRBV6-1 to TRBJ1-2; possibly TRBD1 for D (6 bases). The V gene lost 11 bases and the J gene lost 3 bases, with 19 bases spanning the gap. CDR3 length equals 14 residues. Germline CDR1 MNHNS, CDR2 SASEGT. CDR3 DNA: TGTGCCGCCTCCGCTCAGGGGAATGACTATGGCTACACCTTC. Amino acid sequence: CAASAQGNDYGYTF.

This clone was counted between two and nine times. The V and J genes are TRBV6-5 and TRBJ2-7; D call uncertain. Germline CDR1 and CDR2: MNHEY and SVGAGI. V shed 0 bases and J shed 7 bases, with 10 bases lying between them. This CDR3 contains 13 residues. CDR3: CASSYSIGREQYF. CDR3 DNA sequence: TGTGCCAGCAGTTACTCTATTGGCAGAGAGCAGTACTTC.

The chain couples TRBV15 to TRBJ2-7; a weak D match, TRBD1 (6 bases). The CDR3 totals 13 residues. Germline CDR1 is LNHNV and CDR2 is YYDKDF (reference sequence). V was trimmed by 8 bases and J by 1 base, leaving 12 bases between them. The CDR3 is CATQRGQSYEQYF. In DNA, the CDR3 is TGTGCCACCCAGAGGGGACAATCCTACGAGCAGTACTTC.

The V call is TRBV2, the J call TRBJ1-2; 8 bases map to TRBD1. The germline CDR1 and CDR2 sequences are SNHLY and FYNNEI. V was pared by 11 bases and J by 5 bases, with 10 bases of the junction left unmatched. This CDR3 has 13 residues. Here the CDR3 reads CAGPLTGGYGYTF. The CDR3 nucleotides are TGTGCCGGCCCTTTAACAGGGGGTTATGGCTACACCTTC.

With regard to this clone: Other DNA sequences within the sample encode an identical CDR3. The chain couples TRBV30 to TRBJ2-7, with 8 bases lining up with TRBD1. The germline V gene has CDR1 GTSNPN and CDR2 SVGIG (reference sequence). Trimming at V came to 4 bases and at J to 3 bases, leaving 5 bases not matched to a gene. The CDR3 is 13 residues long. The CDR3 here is CAWTRGTGYEQYF. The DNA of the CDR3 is TGTGCCTGGACCCGCGGGACAGGCTACGAGCAGTACTTC.

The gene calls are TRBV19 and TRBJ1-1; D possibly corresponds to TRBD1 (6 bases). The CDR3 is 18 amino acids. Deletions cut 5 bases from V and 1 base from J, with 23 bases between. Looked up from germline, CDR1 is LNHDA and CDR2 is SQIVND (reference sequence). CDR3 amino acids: CASSLTTTYKTGNTEAFF. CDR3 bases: TGTGCCAGTAGTTTAACGACCACTTATAAGACAGGGAACACTGAAGCTTTCTTT.

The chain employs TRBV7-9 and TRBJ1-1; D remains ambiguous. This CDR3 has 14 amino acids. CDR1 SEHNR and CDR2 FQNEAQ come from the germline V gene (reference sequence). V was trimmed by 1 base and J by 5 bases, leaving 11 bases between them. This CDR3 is CASSLGARKTEAFF. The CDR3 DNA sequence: TGTGCCAGCAGCTTAGGGGCAAGGAAAACTGAAGCTTTCTTT.

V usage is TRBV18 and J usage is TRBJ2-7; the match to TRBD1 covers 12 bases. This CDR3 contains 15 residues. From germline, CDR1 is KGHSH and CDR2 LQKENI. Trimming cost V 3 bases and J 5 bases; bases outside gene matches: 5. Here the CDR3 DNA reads TGTGCCAGCTCACCGGGCGGGACAGGGGGCAACGAGCAGTACTTC. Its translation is CASSPGGTGGNEQYF. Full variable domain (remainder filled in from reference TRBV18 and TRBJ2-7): NAGVMQNPRHLVRRRGQEARLRCSPMKGHSHVYWYRQLPEEGLKFMVYLQKENIIDESGMPKERFSAEFPKEGPSILRIQQVVRGDSAAYFCASSPGGTGGNEQYFGPGTRLTVT.

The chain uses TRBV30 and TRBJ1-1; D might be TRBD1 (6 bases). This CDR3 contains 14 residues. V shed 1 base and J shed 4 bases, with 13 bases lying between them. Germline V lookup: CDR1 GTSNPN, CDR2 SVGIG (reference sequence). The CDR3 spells CAWSDGGLVTEAFF. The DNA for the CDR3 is TGTGCCTGGAGTGATGGGGGCCTGGTCACTGAAGCTTTCTTT.

DNA of the CDR3: TGTGCCACCAGCAGTCTACAGGGGACTTACGAGCAGTACTTC. Translating gives CATSSLQGTYEQYF. The genes are TRBV15 and TRBJ2-7; D perhaps matches TRBD1 (7 bases). CDR3 size: 14 residues. Trimming shortened V by 3 bases and J by 4 bases, and 13 bases separated the two germline ends. Per the germline V gene, CDR1 is LNHNV and CDR2 is YYDKDF (reference sequence).

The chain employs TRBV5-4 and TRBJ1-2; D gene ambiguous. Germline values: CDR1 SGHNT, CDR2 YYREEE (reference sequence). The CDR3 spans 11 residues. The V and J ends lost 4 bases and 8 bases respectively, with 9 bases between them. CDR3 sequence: CASSLNRGYTF. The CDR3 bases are TGTGCCAGCAGCCTGAACAGAGGCTACACCTTC.